This TCR beta chain was captured by sequencing in a study of cytomegalovirus exposure and HLA in healthy donors. About the research overall: Researchers previously reported finding roughly 120 million unique TCR beta sequences from some 180 million T cells. Membership in the Caucasian-associated ancestry cluster was found for 65% to 85% of approximately 430 genotyped donors.

Remarks on this clone: The antigen is unknown.

PCR used 60 Vbeta primers and 13 Jbeta primers. TCRdb's copy holds only in-frame clones and misses some; the assay was immunoSEQ multiplex PCR. The table includes approximately 130,000 clones, approximately 82% detected once. The CDR3 has 13 residues. The germline gives CDR1 GTSNPN, CDR2 SVGIG (reference sequence). Trimming cost V 5 bases and J 4 bases; bases outside gene matches: 5. Study-level results: Some V segments, including TRBV6-2 and TRBV6-3, were excluded as indistinguishable. More than 150 TCR beta chains were listed as cytomegalovirus-associated.

The receptor's source is a man aged 40-50 years in good health and CMV-seronegative. The genes are TRBV30 and TRBJ2-5, with 9 bases that match TRBD1. The sample comprised PBMCs. CDR3 amino acids: CAWGTGGSETQYF. In DNA, the CDR3 is TGTGCCTGGGGAACAGGGGGCTCAGAGACCCAGTACTTC.